The clone carrying this T cell receptor (beta chain) has just one count. The data originate from a study of control samples from healthy donors and cancer patients. Data came from immunoSEQ multiplex PCR; TCRdb stores just in-frame clones and leaves some out. The sample consists of 100,000 or so clones, around 80% of them appearing once. Germline assignment: CDR1 SGHRS and CDR2 YFSETQ. Trimming cost V 0 bases and J 0 bases, with 19 bases left between them. The CDR3 length is 18 residues. Source material: blood. The V and J genes are TRBV5-1 and TRBJ2-7; a possible D gene is TRBD2 (5 bases). The sequence came from a woman in her sixties in good health. The CDR3 coding sequence is TGCGCCAGCAGCTTGGGAACTAGGGTAGCTGGTACCTCCTACGAGCAGTACTTC. Translated, it gives CASSLGTRVAGTSYEQYF.